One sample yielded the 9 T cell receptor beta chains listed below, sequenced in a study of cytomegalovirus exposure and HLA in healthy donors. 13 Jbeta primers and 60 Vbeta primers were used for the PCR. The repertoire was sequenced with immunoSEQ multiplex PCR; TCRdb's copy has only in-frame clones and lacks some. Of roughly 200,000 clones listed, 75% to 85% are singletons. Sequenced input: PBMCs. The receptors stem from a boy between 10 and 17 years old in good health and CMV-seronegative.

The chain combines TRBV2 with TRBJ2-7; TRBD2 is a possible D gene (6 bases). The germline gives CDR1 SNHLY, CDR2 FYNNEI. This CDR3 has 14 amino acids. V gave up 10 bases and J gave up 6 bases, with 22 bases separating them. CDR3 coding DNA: TGTGCCACCACTGAACCGGGACTCGAATCCGAGCAGTACTTC. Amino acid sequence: CATTEPGLESEQYF. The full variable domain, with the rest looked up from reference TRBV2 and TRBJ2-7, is EPEVTQTPSHQVTQMGQEVILRCVPISNHLYFYWYRQILGQKVEFLVSFYNNEISEKSEIFDDQFSVERPDGSNFTLKIRSTKLEDSAMYFCATTEPGLESEQYFGPGTRLTVT.

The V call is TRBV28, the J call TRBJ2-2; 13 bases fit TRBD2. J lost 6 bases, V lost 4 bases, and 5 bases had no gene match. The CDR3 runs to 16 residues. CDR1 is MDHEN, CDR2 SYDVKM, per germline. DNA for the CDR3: TGTGCCAGCAGTTCCAGGACTAGCGGGAGCGCCGGGGAGCTGTTTTTT. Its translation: CASSSRTSGSAGELFF.

CDR3 loop: CASSIKDGDLYEQYF. CDR3 sequence (DNA): TGTGCCAGTAGTATCAAAGACGGGGACTTATACGAGCAGTACTTC. V is TRBV19 and J is TRBJ2-7; the D gene is possibly TRBD2 (6 bases). CDR1 LNHDA and CDR2 SQIVND come from the germline V gene (reference sequence). Trimming removed 3 bases from V and 4 bases from J, with 16 bases in between. The CDR3 contains 15 residues.

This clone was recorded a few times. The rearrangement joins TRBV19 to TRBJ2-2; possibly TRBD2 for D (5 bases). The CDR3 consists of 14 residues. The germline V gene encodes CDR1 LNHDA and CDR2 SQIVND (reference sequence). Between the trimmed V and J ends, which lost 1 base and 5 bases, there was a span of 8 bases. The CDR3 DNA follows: TGTGCCAGTAGTATAGGTTGGGAGACCGGGGAGCTGTTTTTT. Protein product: CASSIGWETGELFF.

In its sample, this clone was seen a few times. For the CDR3, the DNA is TGTGCCAGTAGTATATCGCAGGGTTGGAGTGAAAAACTGTTTTTT. This encodes CASSISQGWSEKLFF. The rearrangement uses TRBV19 and TRBJ1-4; perhaps TRBD1 as D (5 bases). The length of the CDR3 is 15 residues. Trimming took off 2 bases at V and 7 bases at J, with 14 bases between the two ends. Per germline, CDR1 LNHDA and CDR2 SQIVND (reference sequence).

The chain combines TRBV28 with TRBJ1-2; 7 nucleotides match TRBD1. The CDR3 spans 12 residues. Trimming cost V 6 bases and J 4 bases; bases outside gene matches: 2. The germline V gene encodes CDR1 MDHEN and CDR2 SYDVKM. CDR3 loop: CASRGQPYGYTF. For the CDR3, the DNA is TGTGCCAGCAGGGGACAGCCCTATGGCTACACCTTC.

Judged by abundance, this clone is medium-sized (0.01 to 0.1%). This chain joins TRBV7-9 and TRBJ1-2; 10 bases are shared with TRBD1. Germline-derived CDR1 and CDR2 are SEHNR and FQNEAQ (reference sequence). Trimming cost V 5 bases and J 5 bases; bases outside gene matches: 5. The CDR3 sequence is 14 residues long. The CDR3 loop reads CASSPGGQGYGYTF. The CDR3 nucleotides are TGTGCCAGCAGCCCGGGGGGACAGGGGTATGGCTACACCTTC.

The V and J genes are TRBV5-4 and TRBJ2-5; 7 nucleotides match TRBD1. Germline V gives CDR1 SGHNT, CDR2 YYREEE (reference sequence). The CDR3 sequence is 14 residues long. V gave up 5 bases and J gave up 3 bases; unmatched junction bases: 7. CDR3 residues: CASRLRDREETQYF. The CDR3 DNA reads TGTGCCAGCAGACTCCGAGACAGGGAAGAGACCCAGTACTTC.

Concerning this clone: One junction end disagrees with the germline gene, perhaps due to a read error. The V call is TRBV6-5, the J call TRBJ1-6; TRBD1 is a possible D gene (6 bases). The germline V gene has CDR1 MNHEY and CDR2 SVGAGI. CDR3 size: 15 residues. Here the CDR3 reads CAGRAGVGLRSPLHF. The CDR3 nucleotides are TGTGCCGGCAGGGCAGGGGTAGGCTTGCGGTCACCCCTCCACTTT.